The table lists the clone carrying this T cell receptor beta chain with a count of one. These data originate in a study of control samples from healthy donors and cancer patients. Profiling relied on immunoSEQ multiplex PCR, and the TCRdb table lists in-frame clones only, not all of them. This table holds 100,000 to 150,000 clones, 92% found once. Trimming cost V 6 bases and J 15 bases; bases outside gene matches: 8. Germline V gene data show CDR1 as MNHEY and CDR2 as SVGAGI. The CDR3 is 12 residues long. Material: blood. The V gene is TRBV6-5, the J gene TRBJ2-3; 11 bases agree with TRBD2. This receptor was taken from a woman in her forties or fifties in good health. CDR3 nucleotides: TGTGCCAGCAGGCACCCTAGCGGGAGGAATTATTTT. Its translation is CASRHPSGRNYF.